This TCR beta chain emerged from a study of blood T cells in healthy people across ages. V lost 0 bases, J lost 2 bases, and 7 bases lay in between. The CDR3 consists of 14 residues. Germline CDR1 and CDR2: LGHDT and YNNKEL (reference sequence). For the second PCR, which ran for roughly 7 to 11 cycles, a sample-barcoded 5' primer and a J-beta primer mix were used. TCRdb called the 5' RACE reads again in MiXCR, with one record for every CDR3 protein. Of 1.5 million to 2 million distinct CDR3 sequences listed, about 50% are singletons. The chain is built from TRBV3-1 and TRBJ2-5; D possibly corresponds to TRBD1 (6 bases). This receptor was obtained from a middle-aged woman in good health. The sequencing input was blood. DNA for the CDR3: TGTGCCAGCAGCCAAGAAACAGGGCAAGAGACCCAGTACTTC. It codes for CASSQETGQETQYF.